A single sample gave rise to the 17 T cell receptor beta chains below, sequenced in a study of blood T cell repertoires in COVID-19. Sequencing used immunoSEQ multiplex PCR; TCRdb keeps in-frame clones, though not all of them. The sample holds some 120,000 clones, 80% to 90% seen once. The specimen was peripheral blood. The receptors shown here come from a human donor in a cohort sampled during active COVID-19.

V gene TRBV2 combines with J gene TRBJ1-5, with TRBD1 as a possible D gene (6 bases). Germline V gene sequence: CDR1 SNHLY, CDR2 FYNNEI. V lost 3 bases and J 5 bases, leaving 14 bases between the germline ends. There are 15 residues in the CDR3. CDR3 DNA sequence: TGTGCCAGCAGTGAGACAGGAAGGGGAGATCAGCCCCAGCATTTT. This sequence encodes CASSETGRGDQPQHF. Full variable domain (outside the CDR3, taken from reference TRBV2 and TRBJ1-5): EPEVTQTPSHQVTQMGQEVILRCVPISNHLYFYWYRQILGQKVEFLVSFYNNEISEKSEIFDDQFSVERPDGSNFTLKIRSTKLEDSAMYFCASSETGRGDQPQHFGDGTRLSIL.

This chain connects TRBV9 to TRBJ2-1, with 14 bases fitting TRBD2. Germline V gene lookup returns CDR1 SGDLS and CDR2 YYNGEE. CDR3 length equals 19 residues. With 6 bases clipped from V and 1 base from J, the junction kept 12 bases outside the gene matches. This CDR3 is CASIKGLAGVLVSYNEQFF. The CDR3 nucleotides are TGTGCCAGCATTAAGGGACTAGCGGGGGTCCTCGTGTCCTACAATGAGCAGTTCTTC.

The V gene is TRBV9, the J gene TRBJ2-1; TRBD2 aligns across 9 bases. Germline-derived CDR1 and CDR2 are SGDLS and YYNGEE. CDR3 size: 16 residues. The V segment lost 0 bases and the J segment 5 bases; nucleotides outside the gene matches: 6. This CDR3 is CASSVDLAGIHNEQFF. CDR3 bases: TGTGCCAGCAGCGTAGACCTAGCGGGGATTCACAATGAGCAGTTCTTC. The complete variable domain, with remaining parts taken from reference TRBV9 and TRBJ2-1, reads DSGVTQTPKHLITATGQRVTLRCSPRSGDLSVYWYQQSLDQGLQFLIQYYNGEERAKGNILERFSAQQFPDLHSELNLSSLELGDSALYFCASSVDLAGIHNEQFFGPGTRLTVL.

The chain employs TRBV5-4 and TRBJ2-3; D may be TRBD1 (6 bases). Germline V gene data show CDR1 as SGHNT and CDR2 as YYREEE (reference sequence). The CDR3 extends over 17 amino acids. The germline V and J ends were trimmed by 3 bases and 0 bases, with 17 bases remaining between them. The CDR3 region has the DNA TGTGCCAGCAGCTGGCCCCGGGGTCAGGGGAGCACAGATACGCAGTATTTT. The encoded protein is CASSWPRGQGSTDTQYF.

This chain links TRBV9 with TRBJ1-1; D is unclear. Deletions cut 0 bases from V and 0 bases from J, with 12 bases between. This CDR3 is built from 16 residues. Germline assignment: CDR1 SGDLS and CDR2 YYNGEE. The chain's CDR3 is CASSVARGGLNTEAFF. The CDR3 nucleotides are TGTGCCAGCAGCGTAGCCCGGGGAGGATTGAACACTGAAGCTTTCTTT.

In this sample, this clone turned up many times. The rearrangement joins TRBV9 to TRBJ1-4; a possible D gene is TRBD1 (5 bases). CDR3 length equals 14 residues. In germline, CDR1 is SGDLS, CDR2 YYNGEE. V shed 3 bases and J shed 7 bases, with 13 bases lying between them. The CDR3 sequence: CASSARAAGEKLFF. CDR3 DNA sequence: TGTGCCAGCAGCGCCAGGGCCGCCGGTGAAAAACTGTTTTTT.

In this sample, this clone turned up once. The chain has TRBV19 and TRBJ2-5; perhaps TRBD2 as D (7 bases). The germline V gene encodes CDR1 LNHDA and CDR2 SQIVND (reference sequence). The CDR3 runs to 12 residues. V dropped 5 bases and J dropped 7 bases, with 11 bases sitting between them. The CDR3 DNA reads as TGTGCCAGTAGTGGGGGGGCCGGGACCCAGTACTTC. Translated: CASSGGAGTQYF.

The CDR3 reads CASRSHHPTNEKLFF. The CDR3 DNA reads TGTGCCAGCAGGTCACATCACCCAACTAATGAAAAACTGTTTTTT. This chain joins TRBV6-5 and TRBJ1-4; D unresolved. The CDR3 spans 15 residues. Deletions cut 6 bases from V and 0 bases from J, with 11 bases between. Germline CDR1 and CDR2: MNHEY and SVGAGI.

The chain is built from TRBV6-5 and TRBJ1-2; a weak D match, TRBD1 (5 bases). The CDR3 consists of 13 residues. V lost 10 bases to trimming and J lost 0 bases, with 12 bases between them. Per the germline V gene, CDR1 is MNHEY and CDR2 is SVGAGI. CDR3: CATRQPPNYGYTF. CDR3 bases: TGTGCCACCAGACAGCCCCCTAACTATGGCTACACCTTC.

This chain links TRBV20-1 with TRBJ1-2; TRBD1 is a possible D gene (6 bases). Looked up from germline, CDR1 is DFQATT and CDR2 is SNEGSKA (reference sequence). CDR3 length equals 11 residues. V was trimmed by 6 bases and J by 6 bases, leaving 11 bases between them. DNA for the CDR3: TGCAGTGCCCCCGGGACAAATGGCTACACCTTC. Its protein product is CSAPGTNGYTF.

This chain joins TRBV7-2 and TRBJ2-1; 12 bases fit TRBD2. The CDR3 runs 15 residues. The J segment lost 4 bases and the V segment lost 5 bases, leaving 3 bases of the junction unmatched. Germline CDR1 is SGHTA and CDR2 is FQGNSA. The chain's CDR3 is CASSLTSGGYNEQFF. The CDR3 region has the DNA TGTGCCAGCAGCCTAACTAGCGGGGGGTACAATGAGCAGTTCTTC.

The chain links TRBV25-1 to TRBJ1-1; TRBD1 is a possible D gene (5 bases). V was trimmed by 1 base and J by 1 base, leaving 10 bases between them. CDR1 is MGHDK, CDR2 SYGVNS, per germline. This CDR3 has 15 residues. CDR3: CASSELGQGNTEAFF. The CDR3 coding sequence is TGTGCCAGCAGTGAATTGGGGCAGGGGAACACTGAAGCTTTCTTT.

The rearrangement joins TRBV6-1 to TRBJ1-4, with D tentatively TRBD1 (5 bases). The CDR3 spans 14 residues. CDR1 and CDR2 (germline): MNHNS, SASEGT. V lost 3 bases and J lost 3, with 8 bases in between. The CDR3 DNA reads as TGTGCCAGCAGTGAGGGGGACTCTAATGAAAAACTGTTTTTT. As protein: CASSEGDSNEKLFF.

The CDR3: CATSDPNAWRGAYNEQFF. The CDR3 nucleotides read TGTGCCACCAGTGATCCAAACGCCTGGCGGGGGGCTTACAATGAGCAGTTCTTC. The chain recombines TRBV24-1 with TRBJ2-1; the match to TRBD2 covers 8 bases. Germline trimming cut 3 bases from V and 4 bases from J; bases unmatched to any gene: 13. Germline CDR1 is KGHDR and CDR2 is SFDVKD. The CDR3 runs to 18 residues.

This rearrangement joins TRBV18 to TRBJ1-5; 7 bases are a match to TRBD1. Germline V gives CDR1 KGHSH, CDR2 LQKENI. Trimming cost V 2 bases and J 5 bases; bases outside gene matches: 9. The CDR3 runs to 16 residues. The CDR3 sequence: CASSPGATGKDQPQHF. CDR3 nucleotide sequence: TGTGCCAGCTCACCAGGAGCGACAGGGAAAGATCAGCCCCAGCATTTT.

The V and J genes are TRBV5-4 and TRBJ2-7; unclear D gene. V lost 0 bases, J lost 9 bases, and 13 bases lay in between. Germline values: CDR1 SGHNT, CDR2 YYREEE (reference sequence). The CDR3 consists of 13 residues. CDR3 DNA: TGTGCCAGCAGCTTGGGCTCTGTCCCCGGGCAGTACTTC. Protein product: CASSLGSVPGQYF.

This CDR3 reads CASSIPTGYNEQFF. As DNA, the CDR3 is TGTGCCAGTAGTATCCCGACAGGGTACAATGAGCAGTTCTTC. The chain has TRBV19 and TRBJ2-1; 7 positions agree with TRBD1. Trimming removed 3 bases from V and 4 bases from J; junction bases left unmatched: 3. This CDR3 comprises 14 residues. Germline V lookup: CDR1 LNHDA, CDR2 SQIVND (reference sequence).